This paragraph reports one TCR beta chain. Antigen unknown. The primer mix had 60 Vbeta and 13 Jbeta primers. Profiling relied on immunoSEQ multiplex PCR, and the TCRdb table lists in-frame clones only, not all of them. Of some 140,000 clones listed, almost 80% are singletons. The ends were cut back, 2 bases at V and 1 base at J, with 8 bases in the middle. The CDR3 has 14 amino acids. The germline CDR1 and CDR2 sequences are MNHEY and SVGAGI. The data derive from a study of cytomegalovirus exposure and HLA in healthy donors. Looking at the study overall: Prior work identified 95 million to 120 million unique TCR beta sequences in approximately 200 million T cells. Most genotyped donors, around four fifths of about 400, had Caucasian-associated genetic ancestry. Points from the study as a whole: Later on, an analysis tied 15,000 to 20,000 TCR beta sequences to HLA alleles at 0.05 false discovery rate. Highest at DRB1 and lowest at HLA-C, TCR association rates differed among HLA loci in a later analysis.

This chain joins TRBV6-5 and TRBJ1-1; maybe TRBD1 (6 bases). The sequenced sample consisted of PBMCs. This TCR was recovered from a young man in good health and CMV-seronegative. CDR3 loop: CASSYRGRNTEAFF. In nucleotides, the CDR3 is TGTGCCAGCAGTTACAGGGGGAGGAACACTGAAGCTTTCTTT.